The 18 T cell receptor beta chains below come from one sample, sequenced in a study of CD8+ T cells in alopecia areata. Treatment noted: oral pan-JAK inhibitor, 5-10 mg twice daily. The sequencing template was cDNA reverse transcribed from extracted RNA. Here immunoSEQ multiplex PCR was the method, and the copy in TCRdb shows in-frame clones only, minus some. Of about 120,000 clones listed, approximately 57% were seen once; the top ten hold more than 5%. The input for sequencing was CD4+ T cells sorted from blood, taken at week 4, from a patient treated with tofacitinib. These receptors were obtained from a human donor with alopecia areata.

The CDR3 sequence: CASSQDFRQNYGYTF. In nucleotides, the CDR3 is TGCGCCAGCAGCCAAGACTTCCGACAAAACTATGGCTACACCTTC. The chain employs TRBV4-3 and TRBJ1-2; unclear D gene. The CDR3 is 15 amino acids. The V end lost 0 bases, the J end lost 2 bases, and 10 bases lay between the germline ends. CDR1 and CDR2 (germline): LGHNA, YSLEER.

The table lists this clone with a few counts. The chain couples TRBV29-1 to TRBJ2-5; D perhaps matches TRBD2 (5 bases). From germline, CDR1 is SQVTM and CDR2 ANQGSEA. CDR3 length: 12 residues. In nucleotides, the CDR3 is TGCAGAGCCGGGATTAACGGGGAGACCCAGTACTTC. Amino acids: CRAGINGETQYF.

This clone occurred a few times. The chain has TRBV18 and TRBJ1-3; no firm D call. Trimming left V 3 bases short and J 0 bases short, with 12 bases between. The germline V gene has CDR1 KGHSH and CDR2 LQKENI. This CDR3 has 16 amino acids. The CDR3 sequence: CASSPSAGSSGNTIYF. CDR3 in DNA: TGTGCCAGCTCACCGTCGGCAGGAAGCTCTGGAAACACCATATATTTT.

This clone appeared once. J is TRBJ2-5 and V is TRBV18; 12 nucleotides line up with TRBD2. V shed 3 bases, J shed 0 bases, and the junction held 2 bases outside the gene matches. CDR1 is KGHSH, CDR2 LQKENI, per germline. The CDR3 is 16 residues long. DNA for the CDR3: TGTGCCAGCTCACCGCTAGCGGGAGGGAACCAAGAGACCCAGTACTTC. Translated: CASSPLAGGNQETQYF.

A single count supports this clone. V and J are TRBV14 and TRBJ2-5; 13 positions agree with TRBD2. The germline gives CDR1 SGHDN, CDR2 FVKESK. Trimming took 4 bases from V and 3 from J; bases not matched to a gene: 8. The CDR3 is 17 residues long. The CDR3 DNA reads TGTGCCAGCAGCCTCCTACCCGGGACTAGCGGGGAAGAGACCCAGTACTTC. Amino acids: CASSLLPGTSGEETQYF.

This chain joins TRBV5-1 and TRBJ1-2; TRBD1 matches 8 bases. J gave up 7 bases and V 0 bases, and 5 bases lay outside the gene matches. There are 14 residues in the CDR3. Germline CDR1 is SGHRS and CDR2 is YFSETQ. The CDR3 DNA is TGCGCCAGCAGCTTGGCGGTTCAGGGGGCTGGCTACACCTTC. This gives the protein CASSLAVQGAGYTF.

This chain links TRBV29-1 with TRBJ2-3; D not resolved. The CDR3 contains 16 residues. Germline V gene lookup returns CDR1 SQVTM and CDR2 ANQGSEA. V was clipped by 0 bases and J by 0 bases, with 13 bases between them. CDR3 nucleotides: TGCAGCGTTGAAGATACGGAGACCTTGAGCACAGATACGCAGTATTTT. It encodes CSVEDTETLSTDTQYF.

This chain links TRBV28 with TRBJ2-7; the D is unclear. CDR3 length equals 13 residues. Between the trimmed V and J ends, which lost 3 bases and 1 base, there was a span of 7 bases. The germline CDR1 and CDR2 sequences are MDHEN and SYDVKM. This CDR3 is CASSLVGSYEQYF. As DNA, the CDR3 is TGTGCCAGCAGTTTGGTAGGGTCCTACGAGCAGTACTTC. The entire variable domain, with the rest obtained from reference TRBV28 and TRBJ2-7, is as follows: DVKVTQSSRYLVKRTGEKVFLECVQDMDHENMFWYRQDPGLGLRLIYFSYDVKMKEKGDIPEGYSVSREKKERFSLILESASTNQTSMYLCASSLVGSYEQYFGPGTRLTVT.

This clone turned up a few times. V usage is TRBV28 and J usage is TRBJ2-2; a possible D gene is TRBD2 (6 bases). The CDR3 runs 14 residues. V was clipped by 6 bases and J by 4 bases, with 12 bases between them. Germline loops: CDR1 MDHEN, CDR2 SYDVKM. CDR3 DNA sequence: TGTGCCAGCAGGTCCCCGGGGGTCACCGGGGAGCTGTTTTTT. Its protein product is CASRSPGVTGELFF.

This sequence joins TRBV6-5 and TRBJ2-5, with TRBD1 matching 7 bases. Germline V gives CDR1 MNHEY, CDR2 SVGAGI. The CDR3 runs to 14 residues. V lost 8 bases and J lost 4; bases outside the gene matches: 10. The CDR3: CASGARQGRETQYF. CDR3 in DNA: TGTGCCAGCGGCGCGCGACAGGGAAGAGAGACCCAGTACTTC.

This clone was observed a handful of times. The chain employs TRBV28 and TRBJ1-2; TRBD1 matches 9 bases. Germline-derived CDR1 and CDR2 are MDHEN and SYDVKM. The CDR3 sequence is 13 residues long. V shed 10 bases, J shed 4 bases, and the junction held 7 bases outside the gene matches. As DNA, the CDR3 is TGTGCCACCGTACTACAGGGGGCCTATGGCTACACCTTC. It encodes CATVLQGAYGYTF.

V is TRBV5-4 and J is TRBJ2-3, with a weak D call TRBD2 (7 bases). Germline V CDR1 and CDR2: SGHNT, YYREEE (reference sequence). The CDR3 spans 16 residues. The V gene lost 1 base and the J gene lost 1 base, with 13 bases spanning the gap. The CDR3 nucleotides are TGTGCCAGCAGCTTGTTTGCGGGGGCCCGCACAGATACGCAGTATTTT. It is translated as CASSLFAGARTDTQYF.

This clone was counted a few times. The CDR3 protein is CASSAVAAREQYF. The CDR3 nucleotides are TGCGCCAGCAGCGCCGTCGCGGCGCGGGAGCAGTACTTC. The chain couples TRBV5-1 to TRBJ2-7; no definite D call. V lost 4 bases and J 7 bases, leaving 15 bases between the germline ends. The CDR3 sequence is 13 residues long. CDR1 and CDR2 from the germline V gene are SGHRS and YFSETQ.

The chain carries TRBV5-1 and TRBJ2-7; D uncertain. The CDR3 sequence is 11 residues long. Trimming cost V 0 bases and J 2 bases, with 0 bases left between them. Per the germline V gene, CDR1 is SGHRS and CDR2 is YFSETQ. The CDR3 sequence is CASSLAYEQYF. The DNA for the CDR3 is TGCGCCAGCAGCTTGGCCTACGAGCAGTACTTC.

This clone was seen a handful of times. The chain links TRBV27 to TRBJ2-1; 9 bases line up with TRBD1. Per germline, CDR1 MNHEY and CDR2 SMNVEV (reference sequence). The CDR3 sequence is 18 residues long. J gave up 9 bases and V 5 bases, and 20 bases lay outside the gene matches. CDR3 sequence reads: CASSKVVMGGTGSSEQFF. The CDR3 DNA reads TGTGCCAGCAGTAAAGTAGTTATGGGCGGGACAGGGTCTTCTGAGCAGTTCTTC.

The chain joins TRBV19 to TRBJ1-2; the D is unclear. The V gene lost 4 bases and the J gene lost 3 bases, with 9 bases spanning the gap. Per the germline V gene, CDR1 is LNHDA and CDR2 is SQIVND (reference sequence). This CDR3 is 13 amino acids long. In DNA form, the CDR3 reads TGTGCCAGTAGTAAGGGAATGGACTATGGCTACACCTTC. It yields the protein CASSKGMDYGYTF. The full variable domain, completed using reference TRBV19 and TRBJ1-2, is DGGITQSPKYLFRKEGQNVTLSCEQNLNHDAMYWYRQDPGQGLRLIYYSQIVNDFQKGDIAEGYSVSREKKESFPLTVTSAQKNPTAFYLCASSKGMDYGYTFGSGTRLTVV.

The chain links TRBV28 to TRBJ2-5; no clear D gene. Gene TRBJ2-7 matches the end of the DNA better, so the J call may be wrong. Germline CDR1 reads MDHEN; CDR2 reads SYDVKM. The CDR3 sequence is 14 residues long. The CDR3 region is CASTLGRLPYEQYF. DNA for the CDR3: TGTGCCAGCACCCTAGGGCGTCTACCCTACGAGCAGTACTTC.

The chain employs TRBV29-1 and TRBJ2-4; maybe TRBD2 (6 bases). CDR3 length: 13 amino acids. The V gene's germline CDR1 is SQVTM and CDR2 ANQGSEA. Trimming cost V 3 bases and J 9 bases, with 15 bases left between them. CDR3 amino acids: CSVEGLGGGIQYF. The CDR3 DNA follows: TGCAGCGTTGAGGGCTTGGGGGGTGGCATTCAGTACTTC.